What follows is one T cell receptor beta chain and its context. Its target is unknown. The junction and the germline gene differ at one end; a read error may be behind it. This entry is derived from a study of read filtering for tumor transcriptome and immune sequencing. Regarding the study as a whole: The CD138-negative fraction was mixed bone marrow immune cells, not pure T cells.

CDR1 and CDR2 from the germline V gene are MGHRA and YSYEKL. The CDR3 length is 17 residues. This library used roughly 400 ng RNA and molecular barcoded adaptors spanning alpha/delta and beta/gamma chains. TCRdb used MiXCR to reprocess the reads, holding one entry per CDR3 protein. The sample includes 48,000 or so distinct CDR3 sequences, approximately 19% of them seen just once. Sequencing was done on a sample of a population of CD138-negative cells sorted from bone marrow. This rearrangement joins TRBV4-1 to TRBJ1-1; no clear D. The origin of this receptor is a donor over 35 with multiple myeloma. CDR3: CVSSQGPVGRKNTEAFF. For the CDR3, the DNA is TGCGTCAGCAGCCAAGGACCGGTCGGCCGAAAGAACACTGAAGCTTTCTTT.